Detailed here is one T cell receptor beta chain. Antigen specificity is unknown. Germline V gene sequence: CDR1 MRHNA, CDR2 SNTAGT. The CDR3 consists of 14 residues. With 6 bases clipped from V and 6 bases from J, the junction kept 4 bases outside the gene matches. These data are taken from a study of a mutant IDH1 vaccine in newly diagnosed glioma. Time point denoted: week 23, last vaccination. Vaccinated patients received 300 ug of mutant IDH1 20-mer peptide per dose, with topical imiquimod. Clones were sequenced by immunoSEQ multiplex PCR, and TCRdb holds only the in-frame ones, with some missing. Seen here are approximately 79,000 clones, 85% to 90% observed once, and the top ten hold approximately 0.8%.

The sequences come from PBMCs, collected from a glioma patient whose treatment included an IDH1 peptide vaccine. The chain combines TRBV6-4 with TRBJ1-6; 8 bases agree with TRBD1. The TCR sequence derives from a woman in her fifties or sixties with glioma. The CDR3 protein is CASSRQGFNSPLHF. For the CDR3, the DNA is TGTGCCAGCAGCCGACAGGGGTTTAATTCACCCCTCCACTTT.